This TCR beta chain derives from a study of T-cell reconstitution after alpha-beta-depleted transplantation in children. Study-level results: By about two months after transplant, alpha-beta T cells reportedly arose from several hundred graft clones that had expanded.

In regard to this clonotype: Antigen: not known.

The germline CDR1 and CDR2 sequences are MNHNS and SASEGT. Trimming took 2 bases from V and 0 from J, leaving 14 bases between them. This CDR3 has 17 amino acids. Preparation of the TCRbeta library was carried out with unique molecular identifiers. TCRdb itself ran the PCR reads through MiXCR, one entry per CDR3 protein. The sample consists of just over 950,000 distinct CDR3 sequences, under 30% of them appearing once. V and J are TRBV6-1 and TRBJ1-5; D is unclear. The source is a boy younger than two who had a stem cell transplant for SCID, so the T cells may come from the graft donor. Sample: PBMCs, mostly from graft donor cells, taken 360 days after TCRalphabeta/CD19-depleted stem cell transplant. CDR3 bases: TGTGCCAGCAGTGAATGGCGGCACTTGTATAGCAATCAGCCCCAGCATTTT. It specifies CASSEWRHLYSNQPQHF.